The present TCR beta chain was sequenced within a study of blood T cell repertoires in COVID-19. Overall study: Sources were T cells, B-cell-depleted T cells, or PBMCs; the material itself was cDNA or gDNA.

From germline, CDR1 is SGHTA and CDR2 FQGTGA. The ends lost 5 bases at V and 6 bases at J; junction bases unmatched: 8. This CDR3 has 15 residues. Donors were grouped by their self-reported clinical history. In the original processing: Amplifying reference gene primers gave estimates of nucleated cell counts. Clones were read by immunoSEQ multiplex PCR, and TCRdb kept only the in-frame ones, dropping some. V, J and clone size are taken as reported in that table, and D and trimming were inferred from the DNA itself. This sample yields some 200,000 clones, of which around 90% are seen a single time; about 9.4% belongs to the top ten.

The TCR was taken from a man between 18 and 35 years old with acute COVID-19. The rearrangement uses TRBV7-3 and TRBJ2-1, with TRBD2 matching over 9 bases. The specimen sequenced was PBMCs or T cells enriched from blood (not recorded which). The DNA of the CDR3 is TGTGCCAGCAGCAAAGCGGGAGGCGGAATCAATGAGCAGTTCTTC. It yields the protein CASSKAGGGINEQFF.